A single sample is the source of the 12 T cell receptor beta chains below, sequenced in a study of T cells in Graves' hyperthyroidism and ophthalmopathy. Amplified regions were TCR beta CDR3 sequences from RNA transcripts. First-round RT-PCR targeting the TCR CDR3 was performed with the HTBI primer set. TCRdb ran MiXCR on the multiplex PCR reads and lists one entry per CDR3 protein. This table holds hundreds of thousands of distinct CDR3 sequences, over 40% found once. Sequenced input: peripheral blood or thyroid tissue (not recorded which). These receptors all stem from an adult man with Graves' disease, either hyperthyroidism or ophthalmopathy (not recorded which).

This chain connects TRBV19 to TRBJ2-2; D might be TRBD1 (6 bases). The V gene's germline CDR1 is LNHDA and CDR2 SQIVND (reference sequence). This CDR3 is 16 amino acids long. The V gene lost 7 bases and the J gene lost 6 bases, with 21 bases spanning the gap. As DNA, the CDR3 is TGTGCCAGTACCACCGCAGACAGGAGTTCGTCCGGGGAGCTGTTTTTT. It yields the protein CASTTADRSSSGELFF.

The gene calls are TRBV29-1 and TRBJ1-2, with 10 bases that match TRBD1. Trimming at V came to 5 bases and at J to 7 bases, leaving 4 bases not matched to a gene. The CDR3 has 12 amino acids. Germline CDR1 SQVTM, CDR2 ANQGSEA. The CDR3 nucleotides read TGCAGCGTTCCGGGACAGGGGTGTGGCTACACCTTC. Translated: CSVPGQGCGYTF.

The V and J genes are TRBV12-3 or TRBV12-4 and TRBJ1-5, with unresolved D. The CDR3 is made up of 15 amino acids. V dropped 1 base and J dropped 0 bases, with 7 bases sitting between them. This CDR3 reads CASSLETDSNQPQHF. The CDR3 DNA sequence: TGTGCCAGCAGTTTAGAAACAGATAGCAATCAGCCCCAGCATTTT.

CDR3 coding DNA: TGTGCCAGCAGCCAAGAGTTGAGGGGGCTTGGGCGCTACACCTTC. Translation gives CASSQELRGLGRYTF. The V and J genes are TRBV14 and TRBJ1-2, with 7 bases lining up with TRBD1. V was pared by 0 bases and J by 9 bases, with 10 bases of the junction left unmatched. The CDR3 runs to 15 residues. CDR1 and CDR2 from the germline V gene are SGHDN and FVKESK.

The rearrangement uses TRBV6-5 and TRBJ2-7, with TRBD2 identical over 12 bases. V gave up 8 bases and J gave up 2 bases; unmatched junction bases: 4. The CDR3 covers 14 residues. The germline gives CDR1 MNHEY, CDR2 SVGAGI. The CDR3 is CASRPSGGAYEQYF. The CDR3 region has the DNA TGTGCCAGCCGACCTAGCGGGGGGGCCTACGAGCAGTACTTC.

As regards this clonotype: This may be a read error, as it is one base from a much larger clone. CDR3 protein: CASSPSGFRETQYF. In nucleotides, the CDR3 is TGTGCCAGCAGCCCCTCTGGGTTTCGGGAGACCCAGTACTTC. The chain uses TRBV7-9 and TRBJ2-5; D unclear. Germline V lookup: CDR1 SEHNR, CDR2 FQNEAQ (reference sequence). V dropped 5 bases and J dropped 5 bases, with 15 bases sitting between them. The CDR3 is made up of 14 amino acids. Combining the CDR3 with reference TRBV7-9 and TRBJ2-5 gives the whole variable domain DTGVSQNPRHKITKRGQNVTFRCDPISEHNRLYWYRQTLGQGPEFLTYFQNEAQLEKSRLLSDRFSAERPKGSFSTLEIQRTEQGDSAMYLCASSPSGFRETQYFGPGTRLLVL.

This clonotype showed up many times. The J gene is TRBJ1-1, the V gene TRBV20-1, with 10 bases fitting TRBD1. CDR3 length equals 11 residues. Germline V gives CDR1 DFQATT, CDR2 SNEGSKA (reference sequence). V lost 7 bases and J lost 4; bases outside the gene matches: 0. CDR3 sequence reads: CSGDRGTEAFF. CDR3 nucleotides: TGCAGTGGGGACAGGGGCACTGAAGCTTTCTTT.

This clonotype was seen more than once but under ten times. This chain uses TRBV20-1 with TRBJ1-2, with 8 bases fitting TRBD1. With V trimmed by 2 bases and J by 4 bases, 9 bases remained unmatched. Germline V gene sequence: CDR1 DFQATT, CDR2 SNEGSKA (reference sequence). The CDR3 runs to 15 residues. This CDR3 reads CSARSGQGISYGYTF. CDR3 nucleotides: TGCAGTGCTAGAAGCGGACAGGGAATCTCCTATGGCTACACCTTC.

Worth noting for this clonotype: This could be a read error, since a much larger clone is one nucleotide away. The V gene is TRBV7-9, the J gene TRBJ1-6; D uncertain. The germline CDR1 and CDR2 sequences are SEHNR and FQNEAQ (reference sequence). The CDR3 extends over 13 amino acids. CDR3 region: CTSSLSNNSPLHF. In DNA, the CDR3 is TGTACCAGCAGCTTAAGTAATAATTCACCCCTCCACTTT. The full variable domain, its missing parts supplied by reference TRBV7-9 and TRBJ1-6, is DTGVSQNPRHKITKRGQNVTFRCDPISEHNRLYWYRQTLGQGPEFLTYFQNEAQLEKSRLLSDRFSAERPKGSFSTLEIQRTEQGDSAMYLCTSSLSNNSPLHFGNGTRLTVT.

This chain links TRBV29-1 with TRBJ2-5; D gene ambiguous. Germline CDR1 reads SQVTM; CDR2 reads ANQGSEA. The CDR3 has 11 residues. Trimming shortened V by 8 bases and J by 2 bases, and 9 bases separated the two germline ends. The CDR3 DNA is TGCAGCCAAGGAGTTCAAGAGACCCAGTACTTC. This encodes CSQGVQETQYF.

V is TRBV4-1 and J is TRBJ2-7; the D call may be TRBD1 or TRBD2 (5 bases each). V gave up 0 bases and J gave up 4 bases, with 16 bases separating them. CDR1 and CDR2 from the germline V gene are MGHRA and YSYEKL. There are 16 residues in the CDR3. CDR3 nucleotides: TGCGCCAGCAGCCAAGAATCGGCAGGGAGTGGGTACGAGCAGTACTTC. As protein: CASSQESAGSGYEQYF.

In its sample, this clonotype was seen a few times. The chain employs TRBV20-1 and TRBJ1-4; D might be TRBD1 (6 bases). V lost 5 bases, J lost 7 bases, and 17 bases lay in between. The CDR3 length is 14 residues. The germline CDR1 and CDR2 sequences are DFQATT and SNEGSKA (reference sequence). CDR3 sequence reads: CSAQQGQLTEKLFF. The CDR3 coding sequence is TGCAGTGCTCAACAGGGACAACTAACTGAAAAACTGTTTTTT.